This T cell receptor (beta chain) is drawn from a study of T cell clonality in common variable immunodeficiency. Study observations and caveats: Fewer TCRbeta clones were shared among CVID subjects than controls. What drives increased CVID clonality needs T cell subpopulation sequencing.

Germline lookup yields CDR1 SGHKS and CDR2 YYEKEE (reference sequence). The CDR3 runs 14 residues. Patients and controls were mostly of Caucasian heritage. Donors gave 5 to 8 ml heparinized peripheral whole blood. This table comes from immunoSEQ multiplex PCR, and its TCRdb copy is limited to in-frame clones, with some not included. The sample counts 30,000 to 40,000 clones, none seen once; the ten largest own around 4%. There are many counts of this clone. Its target is unknown. The read is 3 residues too short to cover the CDR3 end, so that end is filled in from the germline J gene. Sequenced material: peripheral blood mononuclear cells. V is TRBV5-5 and J is TRBJ2-2, with TRBD1 matching 7 bases. This clonotype was obtained from a person between 18 and 69 years old in good health. The CDR3 loop reads CASSLEGAVNVLFF. The part of the CDR3 DNA that was read is TGTGCCAGCAGCTTGGAGGGGGCCGTTAACGTG.